The clone carrying this TCR beta chain showed up just once. This sample stems from a study of blood T cell repertoires in COVID-19. V was cut by 2 bases and J by 4 bases, with 14 bases left in between. The CDR3 spans 14 residues. Germline CDR1 and CDR2: GTSNPN and SVGIG (reference sequence). Here immunoSEQ multiplex PCR was the method, and the copy in TCRdb shows in-frame clones only, minus some. The sample lists approximately 85,000 clones; 70% to 90% were seen once. The sequencing input was peripheral blood. This clonotype was sampled from a man aged 50 to 59 with active or convalescent COVID-19. The chain couples TRBV30 to TRBJ2-5; D possibly corresponds to TRBD2 (6 bases). The CDR3 sequence is CAWSSRTAGETQYF. Here the CDR3 DNA reads TGTGCCTGGAGTTCTCGAACAGCGGGAGAGACCCAGTACTTC.